This T cell receptor beta chain was identified during a study of radiotherapy plus CTLA-4 blockade in lung cancer. Background on the study: An objective response was seen in 15% to 20% of patients, and disease control in roughly 28%.

General observations from the study: Reported findings show early blood T cell clone dynamics, with interferon-beta, best predicted response. TCR clones of tumor origin grew in blood after radiotherapy plus ipilimumab.

Focal radiation and CTLA-4 blockade (ipilimumab) were tested in chemo-refractory metastatic non-small-cell lung cancer patients. TCRdb keeps only in-frame clones here, not all; method: immunoSEQ multiplex PCR. The table records around 80,000 clones, more than 60% of them present only once. This CDR3 is built from 14 residues. From germline, CDR1 is MDHEN and CDR2 SYDVKM. The V end was cut by 8 bases, the J end by 6 bases, with 16 bases between. With respect to this clone: The antigen is unknown.

The chain recombines TRBV28 with TRBJ1-4; D might be TRBD1 (6 bases). The clonotype originates from a human donor with non-small cell lung cancer whose response to radiotherapy plus ipilimumab could not be evaluated. Some clones in this sample may be carry-over from other donors' samples. The sample consisted of peripheral blood, taken from a patient treated with radiotherapy plus ipilimumab. The CDR3 sequence is CASVHGGRYEKLFF. The DNA of the CDR3 is TGTGCCAGCGTCCATGGGGGCCGATATGAAAAACTGTTTTTT.